This entry concerns a single TCR beta chain. This sample is part of a study of blood T cell repertoires in COVID-19. Patients in Seattle were enrolled during active infection, then followed longitudinally. Germline V gene data show CDR1 as GTSNPN and CDR2 as SVGIG (reference sequence). The CDR3 extends over 12 amino acids. The germline V and J ends were trimmed by 0 bases and 6 bases, with 8 bases remaining between them. The method was immunoSEQ multiplex PCR; TCRdb's version includes in-frame clones alone and lacks a portion of them. The table lists roughly 480,000 clones, about 91% of them singletons.

The source material was peripheral blood. The sequence was collected from a man aged 18 to 29 with COVID-19, enrolled during active disease. The genes are TRBV30 and TRBJ1-1; TRBD1 is a possible D gene (5 bases). CDR3 bases: TGTGCCTGGAGTGTACAAGGGGCTGAAGCTTTCTTT. This translates into CAWSVQGAEAFF.